One sample yielded the 11 T cell receptor beta chains listed below, sequenced in a study of cytomegalovirus exposure and HLA in healthy donors. The primer mix had 60 Vbeta and 13 Jbeta primers. The table came from immunoSEQ multiplex PCR; TCRdb's copy has only in-frame clones and leaves some out. Its table records over 100,000 clones. Sequencing was carried out using PBMCs. The receptor source for this set is a man between 18 and 29 years old in good health and CMV-seronegative.

J is TRBJ2-7 and V is TRBV28; 7 positions match TRBD1. The CDR3 is 13 amino acids. Trimming took 9 bases from V and 5 from J; bases not matched to a gene: 10. Germline V lookup: CDR1 MDHEN, CDR2 SYDVKM. CDR3 region: CASTGQQLHEQYF. CDR3 sequence (DNA): TGTGCCAGTACGGGACAGCAACTCCACGAGCAGTACTTC.

The chain uses TRBV28 and TRBJ2-5; no clear D. Between the trimmed V and J ends, which lost 2 bases and 4 bases, there was a span of 11 bases. CDR3 length equals 14 residues. In germline, CDR1 is MDHEN, CDR2 SYDVKM. CDR3 loop: CASSLEYSRETQYF. The DNA of the CDR3 is TGTGCCAGCAGTTTAGAGTACTCCCGAGAGACCCAGTACTTC.

The V and J genes are TRBV11-2 and TRBJ1-5; 8 bases map to TRBD1. The V gene end was trimmed by 5 bases and the J gene end by 5 bases; junction bases not matched to a gene: 5. The germline V gene has CDR1 SGHAT and CDR2 FQNNGV. The CDR3 length is 14 residues. The CDR3 is CASSRGQGYQPQHF. The CDR3 DNA reads TGTGCCAGCAGCCGCGGACAGGGCTATCAGCCCCAGCATTTT.

J is TRBJ1-1 and V is TRBV28; D might be TRBD1 (5 bases). CDR1 and CDR2 (germline): MDHEN, SYDVKM. This CDR3 is built from 15 residues. Between the trimmed V and J ends, which lost 10 bases and 1 base, there was a span of 19 bases. The CDR3 protein is CATHGVDRANTEAFF. DNA of the CDR3: TGTGCCACCCATGGCGTCGACAGAGCGAACACTGAAGCTTTCTTT.

V and J are TRBV6-4 and TRBJ2-3, with 9 bases lining up with TRBD2. This CDR3 region has 15 residues. V dropped 0 bases and J dropped 4; count of bases not matched to a gene: 2. Germline CDR1 and CDR2: MRHNA and SNTAGT. The CDR3 region has the DNA TGTGCCAGCAGTGACTCGCTAGCGGGATCAGATACGCAGTATTTT. It is translated as CASSDSLAGSDTQYF.

This chain joins TRBV6-4 and TRBJ2-7; the D gene is possibly TRBD1 (5 bases). The CDR3 loop spans 16 amino acids. Germline CDR1 and CDR2: MRHNA and SNTAGT. Trimming cost V 0 bases and J 2 bases, with 14 bases left between them. CDR3 DNA: TGTGCCAGCAGTGACTCTGTCTGGGGCGCGCCCTACGAGCAGTACTTC. It encodes CASSDSVWGAPYEQYF.

The chain links TRBV6-6 to TRBJ1-1; 9 bases line up with TRBD1. Germline CDR1 is MNHNY and CDR2 is SVGAGI (reference sequence). The V segment lost 6 bases and the J segment 0 bases; nucleotides outside the gene matches: 5. The CDR3 length is 15 residues. The CDR3, as DNA: TGTGCCAGCAGGGGACAGGGACGAATGAACACTGAAGCTTTCTTT. This translates into CASRGQGRMNTEAFF.

The chain carries TRBV7-9 and TRBJ2-1; 9 positions agree with TRBD2. V gave up 5 bases and J gave up 8 bases; unmatched junction bases: 13. This CDR3 spans 16 amino acids. CDR1 and CDR2 from the germline V gene are SEHNR and FQNEAQ (reference sequence). The CDR3 DNA follows: TGTGCCAGCAGCCCCCGGGGTAGCGGGAGCGGCGATGAGCAGTTCTTC. This gives the protein CASSPRGSGSGDEQFF.

The rearrangement links TRBV29-1 to TRBJ2-1, with 13 bases lining up with TRBD2. The CDR3 runs 16 residues. The ends lost 2 bases at V and 7 bases at J; junction bases unmatched: 8. Germline V gene sequence: CDR1 SQVTM, CDR2 ANQGSEA. CDR3 in amino acids: CSVEITSGGAVNEQFF. CDR3 DNA: TGCAGCGTTGAAATAACTAGCGGGGGGGCTGTGAATGAGCAGTTCTTC.

The chain couples TRBV7-9 to TRBJ2-4; 10 bases fit TRBD2. There are 17 residues in the CDR3. J lost 0 bases, V lost 3 bases, and 5 bases had no gene match. CDR1 and CDR2 from the germline V gene are SEHNR and FQNEAQ (reference sequence). The CDR3 DNA follows: TGTGCCAGCAGCTTGGCTAGCGGGGGATTAGCCAAAAACATTCAGTACTTC. This encodes CASSLASGGLAKNIQYF.

The chain uses TRBV5-1 and TRBJ2-1, with TRBD2 matching 12 bases. This CDR3 contains 15 residues. Trimming at V came to 0 bases and at J to 13 bases, leaving 8 bases not matched to a gene. The germline CDR1 and CDR2 sequences are SGHRS and YFSETQ. CDR3 sequence reads: CASSLGASGGVPQFF. CDR3 in DNA: TGCGCCAGCAGCTTGGGGGCTAGCGGGGGGGTTCCTCAGTTCTTC.